This T cell receptor (beta chain) came from a study of regulatory and conventional T cells in RAG deficiency. Study-wide results and limits: Patient subsets had shorter CDR3s; Omenn Treg-Tconv overlap exceeded 75%. RAG-deficient patients showed markedly lower Shannon entropy and higher Simpson indices than control T-cell subsets. Treg unique TCR beta sequences were approximately 96-fold fewer in Omenn syndrome and CID/AS patients than controls.

Libraries were prepared by immunoSEQ multiplex PCR; TCRdb keeps only in-frame clonotypes and omits some of them. The sample lists roughly 20,000 clones; approximately 86% were seen once. V was trimmed by 2 bases and J by 4 bases, leaving 14 bases between them. Germline CDR1 SGHDT, CDR2 YYEEEE. CDR3 length equals 15 residues. Genomic DNA came from blood regulatory T cells gated CD4+ CD25-high CD127-low. Details on this clone: No antigen is known for it.

The sample was also reused in another study, on regulatory T cells. That source reports: The primer mix had 52 TRBV and 13 TRBJ primers. Skewed V and J usage and few unique V-J pairs marked patient repertoires, most in Tregs.

Sequenced sample: Tregs sorted from blood. The chain couples TRBV5-6 to TRBJ2-3; possible D gene TRBD2, 5 bases. The TCR was taken from a human donor in good health. CDR3 amino acids: CASSFRSSGADTQYF. DNA for the CDR3: TGTGCCAGCAGCTTTCGCTCCAGCGGAGCAGATACGCAGTATTTT.